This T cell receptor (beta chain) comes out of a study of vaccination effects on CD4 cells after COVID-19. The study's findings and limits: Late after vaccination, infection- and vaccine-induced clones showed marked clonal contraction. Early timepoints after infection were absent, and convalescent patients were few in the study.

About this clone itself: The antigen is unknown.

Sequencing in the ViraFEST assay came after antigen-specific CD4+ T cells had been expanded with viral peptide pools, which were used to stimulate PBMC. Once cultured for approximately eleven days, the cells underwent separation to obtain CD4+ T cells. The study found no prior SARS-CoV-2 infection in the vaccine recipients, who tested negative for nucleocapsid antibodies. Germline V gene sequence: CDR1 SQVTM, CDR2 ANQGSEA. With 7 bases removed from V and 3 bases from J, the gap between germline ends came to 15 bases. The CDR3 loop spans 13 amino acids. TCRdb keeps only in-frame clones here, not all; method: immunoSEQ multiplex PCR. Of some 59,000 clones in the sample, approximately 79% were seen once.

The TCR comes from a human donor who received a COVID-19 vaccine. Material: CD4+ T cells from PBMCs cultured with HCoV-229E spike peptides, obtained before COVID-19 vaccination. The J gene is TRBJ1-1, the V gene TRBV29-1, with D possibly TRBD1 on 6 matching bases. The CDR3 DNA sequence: TGCAGCGCAACAGGGATAATGGACACTGAAGCTTTCTTT. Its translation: CSATGIMDTEAFF.